A selection of T cell receptor beta chains follows, all from one sample in a study of radiation and T cells in renal cell carcinoma. The assay was immunoSEQ multiplex PCR, and TCRdb's table has in-frame clones only and misses some. The repertoire holds about 140,000 clones, with less than 85% as singletons. Sequences were derived from blood, sampled from a patient whose treatment included radiotherapy and nephrectomy. These TCRs come from a woman aged 45-59 years with renal cell carcinoma. Both conserved end residues are part of each CDR3. Each record gives: clone size, D gene, J gene, V gene, CDR3 protein, CDR3 DNA. The D gene is left open where the match is weak. The listing skips clone size in some rows; elsewhere it reads once, few, many or a size class.

-	TRBD1	TRBJ1-2	TRBV23-1	CASAPGQGADGYTF	TGCGCCAGCGCTCCGGGACAGGGGGCTGATGGCTACACCTTC
-	TRBD1	TRBJ2-5	TRBV5-1	CASSPGQGVETQYF	TGCGCCAGCAGCCCCGGACAGGGTGTGGAGACCCAGTACTTC
-	TRBD2	TRBJ2-7	TRBV5-1	CASTWKRLAGIYEQYF	TGCGCCAGCACCTGGAAAAGGTTAGCGGGGATCTACGAGCAGTACTTC
-	-	TRBJ1-5	TRBV7-2	CASSLAAQPQHF	TGTGCCAGCAGCTTAGCCGCTCAGCCCCAGCATTTT
-	-	TRBJ1-1	TRBV9	CASSVGGEATEAFF	TGTGCCAGCAGCGTAGGGGGGGAGGCCACTGAAGCTTTCTTT
-	-	TRBJ2-2	TRBV5-6	CASSFRDPAGELFF	TGTGCCAGCAGCTTCAGAGACCCGGCCGGGGAGCTGTTTTTT
-	-	TRBJ2-2	TRBV9	CASNTELDSGELFF	TGTGCCAGCAACACAGAACTAGACTCCGGGGAGCTGTTTTTT
-	-	TRBJ2-7	TRBV27	CASSLPGSHEQYF	TGTGCCAGCAGTTTACCCGGCAGTCACGAGCAGTACTTC
-	TRBD1	TRBJ1-5	TRBV4-3	CASSQVGQGPQPQHF	TGCGCCAGCAGCCAAGTCGGACAGGGGCCACAGCCCCAGCATTTT
-	TRBD1	TRBJ1-1	TRBV4-3	CASSQETGVNTEAFF	TGCGCCAGCAGCCAAGAGACAGGGGTGAACACTGAAGCTTTCTTT
-	TRBD2	TRBJ2-7	TRBV28	CATEGTSGGGEQYF	TGTGCCACCGAGGGGACTAGCGGGGGAGGCGAGCAGTACTTC
few	-	TRBJ2-7	TRBV14	CASSEGSHEQYF	TGTGCCAGCAGCGAAGGGTCTCACGAGCAGTACTTC
few	-	TRBJ2-1	TRBV2	CASKGINSPYNEQFF	TGTGCCAGCAAGGGAATTAACTCTCCCTACAATGAGCAGTTCTTC
once	TRBD1	TRBJ2-7	TRBV7-2	CASSGRDRGSYEQYF	TGTGCCAGCAGCGGACGGGACAGGGGGTCCTACGAGCAGTACTTC
-	-	TRBJ2-7	TRBV19	CASSIPGAGEQYF	TGTGCCAGTAGTATCCCAGGGGCGGGCGAGCAGTACTTC
-	-	TRBJ1-1	TRBV28	CASRGHHTEAFF	TGTGCCAGCAGGGGGCATCACACTGAAGCTTTCTTT
-	-	TRBJ2-6	TRBV29-1	CSVVLRDSGANVLTF	TGCAGCGTTGTTCTGAGGGACTCTGGGGCCAACGTCCTGACTTTC
-	TRBD1	TRBJ2-7	TRBV18	CASSPSTGESEQYF	TGTGCCAGCTCACCATCCACAGGGGAGAGTGAGCAGTACTTC
-	TRBD1	TRBJ2-7	TRBV2	CASSEMTGRYEQYF	TGTGCCAGCAGTGAAATGACAGGGCGGTACGAGCAGTACTTC
-	-	TRBJ2-7	TRBV7-2	CASSLVGGDEQYF	TGTGCCAGCAGCTTAGTTGGCGGGGACGAGCAGTACTTC
-	-	TRBJ1-4	TRBV19	CASSMSWATNEKLFF	TGTGCCAGTAGTATGTCATGGGCGACTAATGAAAAACTGTTTTTT
-	TRBD1	TRBJ1-4	TRBV28	CASSLGTGGNEKLFF	TGTGCCAGCAGTTTGGGGACAGGGGGGAATGAAAAACTGTTTTTT
-	-	TRBJ2-5	TRBV19	CASSDWGGETQYF	TGTGCCAGTAGCGACTGGGGCGGAGAGACCCAGTACTTC
once	-	TRBJ2-5	TRBV5-1	CASTGVGGQETQYF	TGCGCCAGCACCGGTGTTGGGGGTCAAGAGACCCAGTACTTC
-	-	TRBJ2-1	TRBV7-9	CASSPYSSSYNEQFF	TGTGCCAGCAGCCCCTACAGTAGCTCCTACAATGAGCAGTTCTTC
-	TRBD1	TRBJ2-2	TRBV7-9	CASSRDRAGTGELFF	TGTGCCAGCAGCCGCGACAGGGCGGGCACCGGGGAGCTGTTTTTT
-	TRBD2	TRBJ2-1	TRBV5-1	CASSTSGRATNEQFF	TGCGCCAGCAGCACTAGCGGGAGGGCCACCAATGAGCAGTTCTTC
-	TRBD1	TRBJ1-2	TRBV7-2	CASSLAADRGTGHYGYTF	TGTGCCAGCAGCTTAGCTGCGGACAGGGGCACCGGGCACTATGGCTACACCTTC
-	TRBD1	TRBJ2-5	TRBV27	CASKQGGRETQYF	TGTGCCAGCAAGCAAGGGGGCCGGGAGACCCAGTACTTC
-	-	TRBJ1-2	TRBV27	CASSFPGFGGYTF	TGTGCCAGCAGCTTTCCTGGGTTTGGGGGCTACACCTTC
-	TRBD1	TRBJ2-7	TRBV5-6	CASSYRGTGVGEQYF	TGTGCCAGCAGCTACCGCGGGACAGGGGTGGGAGAGCAGTACTTC
-	TRBD2	TRBJ2-5	TRBV6-6	CASSYSEPGGQETQYF	TGTGCCAGCAGTTACTCTGAACCGGGGGGGCAAGAGACCCAGTACTTC
-	TRBD1	TRBJ2-5	TRBV27	CASSPRGPSETQYF	TGTGCCAGCAGTCCCAGGGGGCCGTCGGAGACCCAGTACTTC
-	-	TRBJ2-1	TRBV9	CASSVWGSGNEQFF	TGTGCCAGCAGCGTATGGGGGAGTGGCAATGAGCAGTTCTTC
once	TRBD1	TRBJ2-7	TRBV28	CASSPPGQFYEQYF	TGTGCCAGCAGTCCTCCGGGACAGTTCTACGAGCAGTACTTC
many	-	TRBJ1-4	TRBV7-2	CASRDVEEKLFF	TGTGCCAGCAGAGATGTGGAGGAAAAACTGTTTTTT
few	-	TRBJ1-1	TRBV7-9	CASSPSGGTEAFF	TGTGCCAGCAGTCCATCGGGGGGCACTGAAGCTTTCTTT
-	-	TRBJ1-2	TRBV28	CASRSGVGYYGYTF	TGTGCCAGCAGGTCGGGGGTGGGGTACTATGGCTACACCTTC
-	-	TRBJ1-1	TRBV6-5	CASRQTGEAFF	TGTGCCAGCAGGCAAACCGGTGAAGCTTTCTTT
-	TRBD2	TRBJ2-5	TRBV16	CASSQGGIEETQYF	TGTGCCAGCAGCCAGGGAGGGATCGAGGAGACCCAGTACTTC
once	TRBD1	TRBJ2-7	TRBV27	CASSSGQGKQYF	TGTGCCAGCAGTTCGGGACAGGGGAAGCAGTACTTC
once	-	TRBJ2-7	TRBV5-4	CASSLGGPSSYEQYF	TGTGCCAGCAGCTTGGGAGGACCAAGCTCCTACGAGCAGTACTTC
-	-	TRBJ1-6	TRBV2	CASSGNNSPLHF	TGTGCCAGCAGCGGGAATAATTCACCCCTCCACTTT
-	TRBD1	TRBJ2-7	TRBV28	CASSFPGQLSSYEQYF	TGTGCCAGCAGTTTCCCGGGACAGCTGAGCTCCTACGAGCAGTACTTC
-	TRBD2	TRBJ2-2	TRBV5-4	CASSRTPGLDNTGELFF	TGTGCCAGCAGCCGGACGCCGGGACTAGACAACACCGGGGAGCTGTTTTTT